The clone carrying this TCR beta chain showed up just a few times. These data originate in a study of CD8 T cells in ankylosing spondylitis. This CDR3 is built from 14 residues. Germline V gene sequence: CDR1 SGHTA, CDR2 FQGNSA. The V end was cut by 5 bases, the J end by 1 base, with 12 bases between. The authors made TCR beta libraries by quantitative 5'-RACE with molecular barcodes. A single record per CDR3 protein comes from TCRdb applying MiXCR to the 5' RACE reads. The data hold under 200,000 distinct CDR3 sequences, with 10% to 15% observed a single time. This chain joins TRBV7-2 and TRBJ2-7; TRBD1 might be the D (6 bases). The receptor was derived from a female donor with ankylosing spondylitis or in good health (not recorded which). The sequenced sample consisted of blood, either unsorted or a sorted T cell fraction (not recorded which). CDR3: CASSLSGHSYEQYF. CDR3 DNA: TGTGCCAGCAGCCTGTCGGGACATTCCTACGAGCAGTACTTC.